The rows below give T cell receptor beta chains drawn from one sample of a study of read filtering for tumor transcriptome and immune sequencing. TCRdb processed the reads anew with MiXCR; each CDR3 protein has one entry. This sample has about 50,000 distinct CDR3 sequences; approximately 19% occur once, and the top ten carry approximately 15%. Sequences were obtained from a population of CD138-negative cells sorted from bone marrow. The receptors shown here come from a donor aged 40 or older with multiple myeloma. CDR3s include the opening cysteine and the closing phenylalanine or tryptophan. The D gene is left open where the match is weak. For some rows the clone size is stated as once, few or many, or as a class when expanded; others skip it.

many	TRBJ1-1	14	TRBD1	TRBV29-1	TGCAGCGTTGAACTTCGACAGGGGAACACTGAAGCTTTCTTT	CSVELRQGNTEAFF
many	TRBJ2-3	17	NA	TRBV7-2	TGTGCCAGCAGCTTACGACCGTCGGGGGCGCCTCGGGATACGCAGTATTTT	CASSLRPSGAPRDTQYF
many	TRBJ2-3	14	TRBD1	TRBV20-1	TGCAGTGCTAGAGGGGGGACAGCCACAGATACGCAGTATTTT	CSARGGTATDTQYF
many	TRBJ2-7	14	TRBD2	TRBV10-3	TGTGCCATCACCCCGTCGGGGGGAGCGTCCGAGCAGTACTTC	CAITPSGGASEQYF
NA	TRBJ2-3	15	TRBD1	TRBV19	TGTGCCAGTAGTACCCGGACAGGGGGAATAGATACGCAGTATTTT	CASSTRTGGIDTQYF
many	TRBJ2-2	15	TRBD1	TRBV19	TGTGCCAGTAGTCCCCGGGACAGGGCATCGGTGGAGCTGTTTTTT	CASSPRDRASVELFF
many	TRBJ2-1	15	TRBD2	TRBV20-1	TGCAGTGCTATCCTAAGCGGGAGCTTCTACAATGAGCAGTTCTTC	CSAILSGSFYNEQFF
many	TRBJ2-3	15	TRBD1	TRBV19	TGTGCCAGCTCTAAAGGGGGCCAACGTGGGGATACGCAGTATTTT	CASSKGGQRGDTQYF
many	TRBJ2-5	18	NA	TRBV29-1	TGCAGCGTTGGGGGTGTAAGGACAGAGATTATGTACCAAGAGACCCAGTACTTC	CSVGGVRTEIMYQETQYF
NA	TRBJ2-7	15	TRBD2	TRBV12-3/TRBV12-4	TGTGCCAGCAGTGACGGACTAGCGGGGATGAGCGAGCAGTACTTC	CASSDGLAGMSEQYF
many	TRBJ2-1	15	NA	TRBV6-2/TRBV6-3	TGTGCCAGCAGCCCTGGGGGGTCCGGTATAAGTGAGCAGTTCTTC	CASSPGGSGISEQFF
NA	TRBJ2-7	12	NA	TRBV5-1	TGCGCCAGCAGCCCTATCCTCGGAGCGCAGTACTTC	CASSPILGAQYF
many	TRBJ1-1	13	TRBD1	TRBV27	TGTGCCAGCAGAAACAGGGGGCTCACTGAAGCTTTCTTT	CASRNRGLTEAFF
NA	TRBJ2-7	15	NA	TRBV10-3	TGTGCCATCAGTGGCGGTCAGCGACGGAGCTACGAGCAGTACTTC	CAISGGQRRSYEQYF
NA	TRBJ1-1	13	NA	TRBV6-1	TGTGCCAGCAGGGTCAAAGCTTTAACTGAAGCTTTCTTT	CASRVKALTEAFF
medium-sized	TRBJ2-1	13	NA	TRBV7-2	TGTGCCAGCAGCTTAGCGCGAGGGGCTGAGCAGTTCTTC	CASSLARGAEQFF
many	TRBJ2-3	16	NA	TRBV7-2	TGTGCCAGCAGCTTAACTGGGGGGCGCCGCACAGATACGCAGTATTTT	CASSLTGGRRTDTQYF
few	TRBJ2-5	12	NA	TRBV20-1	TGCAGTGCTAGAACCCCAACACGGACTTCACAGTTC	CSARTPTRTSQF
many	TRBJ2-7	12	NA	TRBV19	TGTGCCAGTAGTGTCGCAGGGCACGAGCAGTACTTC	CASSVAGHEQYF
few	TRBJ2-1	8	NA	TRBV7-3	TGTGCCAGCAGCCAGATGTTCTTC	CASSQMFF
many	TRBJ2-4	16	NA	TRBV2	TGTGCCAGCAGTGCCCCGGGGGCCGCGTCCAAAAACATTCAGTACTTC	CASSAPGAASKNIQYF
many	TRBJ2-1	13	TRBD2	TRBV11-2	TGTGCCAGCAGCCTGGGGGGGAGGAATGAGCAGTTCTTC	CASSLGGRNEQFF
many	TRBJ2-7	13	NA	TRBV14	TGTGCCAGCAGCCAAGCTCGGGGCGCCGAGCAGTACTTC	CASSQARGAEQYF
many	TRBJ1-4	15	TRBD1	TRBV5-5	TGTGCCAGCAGCCAGGGACAGTTGAGTAATGAAAAACTGTTTTTT	CASSQGQLSNEKLFF
few	TRBJ2-3	15	TRBD1	TRBV7-8	TGTGCCAGCGGACAGGGGGCAAGCGGGCCAGATACGCAGTATTTT	CASGQGASGPDTQYF
many	TRBJ1-2	13	NA	TRBV9	TGTGCCAGCAGCCCCCCCGGGGGTAACCGCTACACCTTC	CASSPPGGNRYTF
many	TRBJ2-2	13	TRBD2	TRBV29-1	TGCAGCGTTGAAGGTGCGGGAGTCGGGGAGCTGTTTTTT	CSVEGAGVGELFF
many	TRBJ2-2	15	TRBD2	TRBV2	TGTGCCACCCAAGGGCTAGCGGGAGTTGTCGGGGAGCTGTTTTTT	CATQGLAGVVGELFF
many	TRBJ1-6	14	NA	TRBV3-1	TGTGCCAGCAGCCTCCAGGTTGAGGGTTCACCCCTCCACTTT	CASSLQVEGSPLHF
NA	TRBJ2-1	17	NA	TRBV12-3/TRBV12-4	TGTGCCAGCAGCCCTTATAGCTTCGCCAATTCCTACAATGAGCAGTTCTTC	CASSPYSFANSYNEQFF
many	TRBJ1-1	15	NA	TRBV5-1	TGCGCCAGCAGCTTGGGGGTAACAGCGAACACTGAAGCTTTCTTT	CASSLGVTANTEAFF
few	TRBJ2-5	13	TRBD1	TRBV5-1	TGCGCCAGCAGCTTGTTACAGGGGCCGACCCAGTACTTC	CASSLLQGPTQYF
few	TRBJ2-1	13	NA	TRBV6-6	TGTGCCAGCAGTTACTCCGCTGGATATGAGCAGTTCTTC	CASSYSAGYEQFF
many	TRBJ2-3	15	NA	TRBV5-1	TGCGCCAGCTCTCTCCCCCTGGCCGGAGAAGATACGCAGTATTTT	CASSLPLAGEDTQYF
many	TRBJ2-1	14	NA	TRBV5-1	TGCGCCAGTAGGGTTGGGAGGTCCTACAATGAGCAGTTCTTC	CASRVGRSYNEQFF
many	TRBJ1-6	16	TRBD1	TRBV28	TGTGCCAGCAGTCCCCCGACAGGGAGTGTCAGTTCACCCCTCCACTTT	CASSPPTGSVSSPLHF
NA	TRBJ2-5	14	NA	TRBV9	TGTGCCAGCAGCGTAGGGGCAGGGCAAGAGACCCAGTACTTC	CASSVGAGQETQYF
NA	TRBJ1-5	14	NA	TRBV29-1	TGCAGCGTTGCGTTAGGTGCGAGCAATCAGCCCCAGCATTTT	CSVALGASNQPQHF
many	TRBJ1-1	16	NA	TRBV3-1	TGTGCCAGCAGCCTTAGGATGGCAGGAGGGAACACTGAAGCTTTCTTT	CASSLRMAGGNTEAFF
once	TRBJ2-1	13	NA	TRBV6-1	TGTGCCGGTGAGCCCTACAGCTACAATGAGCAGTTCTTC	CAGEPYSYNEQFF
many	TRBJ1-1	16	NA	TRBV18	TGTGCCAGCTCACCGGTTCAGGGCACCTTGGGGACTGAAGCTTTCTTT	CASSPVQGTLGTEAFF
NA	TRBJ2-4	18	NA	TRBV21-1	TGTGCCAGCAGCAAAGAGGGAAGAGCGGGAGACTGTGGGTACATTCAGTACTTC	CASSKEGRAGDCGYIQYF
many	TRBJ2-3	11	NA	TRBV29-1	TGCAGCGGAGGCCCGGCAGATACGCAGTATTTT	CSGGPADTQYF
many	TRBJ1-4	15	NA	TRBV5-1	TGCGCCAGCAGCCTTTGGACGGAGAGTAATGAAAAACTGTTTTTT	CASSLWTESNEKLFF
many	TRBJ2-3	15	TRBD1	TRBV12-5	TGTGCTAGTGGTCCCCGACGACAGGGCTCAGATACGCAGTATTTT	CASGPRRQGSDTQYF
few	TRBJ2-2	18	NA	TRBV19	TGTGCCAGTAGTACGCGCGGGCGGGCGGGGCCGAACACCGGGGAGCTGTTTTTT	CASSTRGRAGPNTGELFF
many	TRBJ1-4	14	NA	TRBV5-1	TGCGCCAGCAGCTTGATCGCAACTAATGAAAAACTGTTTTTT	CASSLIATNEKLFF
many	TRBJ1-2	13	NA	TRBV29-1	TGCAGCGCGTCCAAGGCGGATTACTATGGCTACACCTTC	CSASKADYYGYTF
many	TRBJ2-2	16	NA	TRBV12-3/TRBV12-4	TGTGCCAGCAGCCGACGATTAGCGACGAACACCGGGGAGCTGTTTTTT	CASSRRLATNTGELFF
many	TRBJ2-4	15	NA	TRBV6-2/TRBV6-3	TGTGCCAGCAGCAATCAGGGAAATTTCAAAAACATTCAGTACTTC	CASSNQGNFKNIQYF
many	TRBJ2-7	13	NA	TRBV5-1	TGCGCCAGCAGACGCGGGCGGTCCTACGAGCAGTACTTC	CASRRGRSYEQYF
many	TRBJ2-1	16	TRBD2	TRBV7-9	TGTGCCAGCAGCTTAGAGGGGCAGCGGGAGGGCTTGGAGCAGTTCTTC	CASSLEGQREGLEQFF
many	TRBJ1-1	14	NA	TRBV2	TGTGCCAGCATTGGGGGAGGGCTGAACACTGAAGCTTTCTTT	CASIGGGLNTEAFF
many	TRBJ2-7	12	TRBD1	TRBV29-1	TGCAGCGTTGCACAGGGGAGCTACGAGCAGTACTTC	CSVAQGSYEQYF
once	TRBJ2-1	15	NA	TRBV9	TGTACCAGCAGCGTAGGAAGCGGGTTCTACAATGAGCAGTTCTTC	CTSSVGSGFYNEQFF
NA	TRBJ2-3	13	NA	TRBV7-9	TGTGCCAGCAGCTCACAGCCAATCCAGCCCCAGTATTTT	CASSSQPIQPQYF
few	TRBJ2-1	15	NA	TRBV12-3/TRBV12-4	TGTGCCAGCAGTTCGTCAGACAAGCAATACAATGAGCAGTTCTTC	CASSSSDKQYNEQFF
NA	TRBJ2-5	13	NA	TRBV5-4	TGTGCCAGCAAGGTGACAGGAAAAGAGACCCAGTACTTC	CASKVTGKETQYF
many	TRBJ2-3	18	NA	TRBV29-1	TGCAGCGTTGAGGGACCGAGACAGGCTAGCGGCAGCACAGATACGCAGTATTTT	CSVEGPRQASGSTDTQYF
many	TRBJ1-3	12	NA	TRBV10-3	TGTGCCATCAGTGATGCTGGAAACACCATATATTTT	CAISDAGNTIYF